A selection of T cell receptor beta chains follows, all from one sample in a study of PD-1 blockade in classical Hodgkin lymphoma. Here immunoSEQ multiplex PCR was the method, and the copy in TCRdb shows in-frame clones only, minus some. The sample yields around 60,000 clones, approximately 90% seen once. The input for sequencing was peripheral blood mononuclear cells (PBMCs), taken before the fourth cycle of nivolumab. These TCRs come from a human donor with classical Hodgkin lymphoma. CDR3s include the opening cysteine and the closing phenylalanine or tryptophan. Each record gives: CDR3 length, J gene, D gene, V gene, CDR3 protein, CDR3 DNA. The D gene is left open where the match is weak.

cdr3_length: 13; j_call: TRBJ1-3; d_call: TRBD1; v_call: TRBV10-3; cdr3_aa: CAIATGVGNTIYF; cdr3_nt: TGTGCCATCGCTACAGGGGTTGGAAACACCATATATTTT
cdr3_length: 17; j_call: TRBJ2-7; d_call: TRBD2; v_call: TRBV2; cdr3_aa: CASSEAASGSWGYEQYF; cdr3_nt: TGTGCCAGCAGTGAGGCGGCTAGCGGTAGCTGGGGGTACGAGCAGTACTTC
cdr3_length: 14; j_call: TRBJ1-1; d_call: -; v_call: TRBV5-1; cdr3_aa: CASSSGWVNTEAFF; cdr3_nt: TGCGCCAGCAGTTCGGGGTGGGTCAACACTGAAGCTTTCTTT
cdr3_length: 10; j_call: TRBJ1-2; d_call: -; v_call: TRBV6-1; cdr3_aa: CASRDRGYTF; cdr3_nt: TGTGCCAGCCGGGACCGGGGCTACACCTTC
cdr3_length: 16; j_call: TRBJ2-7; d_call: -; v_call: TRBV7-9; cdr3_aa: CASSPPLDNDSYEQYF; cdr3_nt: TGTGCCAGCAGCCCGCCCCTGGACAATGACTCCTACGAGCAGTACTTC
cdr3_length: 13; j_call: TRBJ2-7; d_call: -; v_call: TRBV7-9; cdr3_aa: CASSLEETYEQYF; cdr3_nt: TGTGCCAGCAGCCTCGAAGAAACCTACGAGCAGTACTTC
cdr3_length: 14; j_call: TRBJ2-3; d_call: TRBD1; v_call: TRBV5-5; cdr3_aa: CASLVTGGTDTQYF; cdr3_nt: TGTGCCAGCCTAGTCACAGGGGGTACAGATACGCAGTATTTT
cdr3_length: 16; j_call: TRBJ1-5; d_call: -; v_call: TRBV15; cdr3_aa: CATSRVQGLYNQPQHF; cdr3_nt: TGTGCCACCAGCAGAGTTCAGGGGTTATACAATCAGCCCCAGCATTTT
cdr3_length: 13; j_call: TRBJ1-5; d_call: -; v_call: TRBV19; cdr3_aa: CASKVNSNQPQHF; cdr3_nt: TGTGCCAGTAAAGTTAATAGCAATCAGCCCCAGCATTTT
cdr3_length: 16; j_call: TRBJ2-1; d_call: TRBD2; v_call: TRBV28; cdr3_aa: CASSFSQLADYNEQFF; cdr3_nt: TGTGCCAGCAGTTTCTCACAACTAGCGGATTACAATGAGCAGTTCTTC
cdr3_length: 16; j_call: TRBJ1-2; d_call: -; v_call: TRBV4-1; cdr3_aa: CASSQFSGSFGYGYTF; cdr3_nt: TGCGCCAGCAGCCAATTCAGCGGCTCATTTGGCTATGGCTACACCTTC